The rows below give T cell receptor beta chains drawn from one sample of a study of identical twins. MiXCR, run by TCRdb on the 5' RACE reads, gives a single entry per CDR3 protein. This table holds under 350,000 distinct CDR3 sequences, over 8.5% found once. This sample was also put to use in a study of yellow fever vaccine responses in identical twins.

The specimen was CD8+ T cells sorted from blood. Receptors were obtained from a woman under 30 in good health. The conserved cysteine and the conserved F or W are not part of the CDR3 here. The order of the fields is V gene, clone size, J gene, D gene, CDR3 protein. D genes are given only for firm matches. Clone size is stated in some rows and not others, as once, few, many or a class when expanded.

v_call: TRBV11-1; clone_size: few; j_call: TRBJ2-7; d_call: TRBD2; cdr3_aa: ASSLAGGTSGKGTYEQY
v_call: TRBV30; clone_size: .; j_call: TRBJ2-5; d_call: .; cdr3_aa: AWSPDPWGVGQETQY
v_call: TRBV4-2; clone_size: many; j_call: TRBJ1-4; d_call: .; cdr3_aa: ASSQEPRLNEKLF
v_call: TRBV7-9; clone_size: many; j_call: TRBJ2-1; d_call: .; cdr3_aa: ASSLAGYPDNYNEQF
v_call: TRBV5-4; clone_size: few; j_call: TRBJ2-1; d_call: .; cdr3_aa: ASSSSSVGYNEQF
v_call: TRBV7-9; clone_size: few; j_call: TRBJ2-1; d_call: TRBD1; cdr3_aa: ASSSVDRVTDEQF
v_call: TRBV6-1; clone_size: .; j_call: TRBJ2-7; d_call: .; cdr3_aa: ASTNTARGSEQY
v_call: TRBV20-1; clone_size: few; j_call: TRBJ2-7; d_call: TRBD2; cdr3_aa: SAREPGLAPYEQY
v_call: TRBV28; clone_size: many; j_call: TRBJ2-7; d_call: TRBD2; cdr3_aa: ASSLNLKREVSSYEQY
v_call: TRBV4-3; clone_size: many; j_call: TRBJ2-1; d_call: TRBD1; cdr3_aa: ASSQDRQGGREQF
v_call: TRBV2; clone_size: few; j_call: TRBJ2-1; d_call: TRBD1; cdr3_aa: ASVGQGSSYNEQF
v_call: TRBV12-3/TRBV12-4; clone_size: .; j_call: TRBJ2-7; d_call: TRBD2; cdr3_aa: AFSPLPWTSGSYEQY
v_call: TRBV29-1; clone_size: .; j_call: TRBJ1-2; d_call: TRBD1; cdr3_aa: SDGRDRNYGYT
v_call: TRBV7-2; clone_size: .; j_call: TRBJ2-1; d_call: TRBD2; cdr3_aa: ASSPLSGISEQF
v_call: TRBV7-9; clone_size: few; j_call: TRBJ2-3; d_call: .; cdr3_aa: ASRPPTASSTDTQY
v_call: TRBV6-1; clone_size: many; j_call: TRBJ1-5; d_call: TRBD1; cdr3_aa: ASSNDREEAQPQH
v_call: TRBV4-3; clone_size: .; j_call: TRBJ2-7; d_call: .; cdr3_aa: ASSQDSKGFYEQY
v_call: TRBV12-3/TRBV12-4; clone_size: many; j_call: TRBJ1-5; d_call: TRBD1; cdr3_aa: ASSSSQGGLGQPQH
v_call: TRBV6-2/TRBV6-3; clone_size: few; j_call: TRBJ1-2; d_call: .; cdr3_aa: ASSYSGSFVYT
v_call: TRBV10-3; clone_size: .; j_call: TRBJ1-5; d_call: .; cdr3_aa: AISESRDLNQPQH
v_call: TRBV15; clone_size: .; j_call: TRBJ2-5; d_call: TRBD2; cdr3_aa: ATSRDRSTSGPEAQY
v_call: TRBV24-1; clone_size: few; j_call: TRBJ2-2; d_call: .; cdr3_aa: ATSAATLGTYTGELF
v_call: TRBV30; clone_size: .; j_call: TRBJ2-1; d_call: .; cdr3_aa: AWSPLGPNEQF
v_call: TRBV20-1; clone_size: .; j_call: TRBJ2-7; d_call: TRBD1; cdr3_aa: SAIYRGPYEQY
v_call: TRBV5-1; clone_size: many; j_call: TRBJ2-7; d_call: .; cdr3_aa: ASSFSSQGIYEQY
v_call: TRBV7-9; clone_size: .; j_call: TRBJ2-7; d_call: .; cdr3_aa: ASRPGSSYEQY
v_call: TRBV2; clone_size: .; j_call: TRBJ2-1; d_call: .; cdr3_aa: ASSERVAEAPFSYNEQF
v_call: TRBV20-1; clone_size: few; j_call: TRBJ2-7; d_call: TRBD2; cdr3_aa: SARDLASGITYEQY
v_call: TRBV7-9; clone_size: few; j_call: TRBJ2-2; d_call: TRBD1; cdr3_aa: AITLRQGYNTGELF
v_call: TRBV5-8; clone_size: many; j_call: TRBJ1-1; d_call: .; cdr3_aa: ASSFPPQVRNTEAF
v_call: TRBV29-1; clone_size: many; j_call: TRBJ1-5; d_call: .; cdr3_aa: SVGKDSNQPQH
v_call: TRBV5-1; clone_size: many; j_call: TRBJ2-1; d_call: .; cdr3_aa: ASSLVGGNEQF
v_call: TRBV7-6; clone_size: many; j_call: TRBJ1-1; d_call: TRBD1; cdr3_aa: ASSLDRGSLMNTEAF
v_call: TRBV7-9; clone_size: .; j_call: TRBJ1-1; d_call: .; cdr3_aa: ASRKQDEAF
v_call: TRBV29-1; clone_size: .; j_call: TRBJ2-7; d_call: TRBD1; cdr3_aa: SVVAGGGEQY
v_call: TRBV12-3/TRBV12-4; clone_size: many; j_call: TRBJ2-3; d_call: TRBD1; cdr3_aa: ASSHRDRVIDTQY
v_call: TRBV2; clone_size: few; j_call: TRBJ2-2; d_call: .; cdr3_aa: ASSKGGENTGELF
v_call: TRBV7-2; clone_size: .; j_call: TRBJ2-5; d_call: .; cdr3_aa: ASSLNHATETQY
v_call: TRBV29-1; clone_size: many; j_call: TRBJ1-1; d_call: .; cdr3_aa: SVVLLMNTEAF